These 19 T cell receptor beta chains were sequenced from one sample in a study of OX40 agonist ivuxolimab in advanced cancers. Libraries were prepared by immunoSEQ multiplex PCR; TCRdb keeps only in-frame clonotypes and omits some of them. The sample shows 90,000 to 100,000 clones, around 95% of them seen only once. This sample comprised CD4+ or CD8+ T cells sorted from blood, obtained in a trial of the OX40 agonist ivuxolimab. These receptors originate from an adult with an advanced solid tumor such as melanoma, head and neck, liver or kidney cancer.

V is TRBV27 and J is TRBJ2-4, with 7 bases identical to TRBD2. Germline trimming cut 11 bases from V and 6 bases from J; bases unmatched to any gene: 10. The germline CDR1 and CDR2 sequences are MNHEY and SMNVEV (reference sequence). The CDR3 sequence is 13 residues long. The CDR3 sequence is CAAGDPPGNIQYF. The CDR3 DNA follows: TGTGCCGCGGGGGACCCCCCGGGAAACATTCAGTACTTC.

The chain uses TRBV27 and TRBJ2-4; 7 positions agree with TRBD2. This CDR3 is built from 14 residues. J gave up 1 base and V 3 bases, and 0 bases lay outside the gene matches. Per the germline V gene, CDR1 is MNHEY and CDR2 is SMNVEV (reference sequence). CDR3 residues: CASSLGGAKNIQYF. Written as DNA, the CDR3 is TGTGCCAGCAGTTTGGGGGGGGCCAAAAACATTCAGTACTTC.

The J gene is TRBJ1-5, the V gene TRBV7-8, with D unclear. The CDR3 is 15 amino acids. Looked up from germline, CDR1 is SGHVS and CDR2 is FQNEAQ. V was trimmed by 5 bases and J by 1 base, leaving 12 bases between them. CDR3 nucleotide sequence: TGTGCCAGCAGCCCCCACACGGGAAGCAATCAGCCCCAGCATTTT. Its translation is CASSPHTGSNQPQHF.

This clone has only one observation. This chain connects TRBV7-3 to TRBJ1-3; D call uncertain. The CDR3 loop spans 14 amino acids. The V end was cut by 4 bases, the J end by 0 bases, with 7 bases between. From germline, CDR1 is SGHTA and CDR2 FQGTGA. The CDR3, as DNA: TGTGCCAGCAGCTCAATGAGCTCTGGAAACACCATATATTTT. Residues: CASSSMSSGNTIYF.

In its sample, this clone was seen once. The V call is TRBV6-5, the J call TRBJ2-5, with 9 bases fitting TRBD2. The CDR3 spans 15 residues. The germline CDR1 and CDR2 sequences are MNHEY and SVGAGI. V dropped 7 bases and J dropped 1; count of bases not matched to a gene: 7. The chain's CDR3 is CASMALAGSQETQYF. CDR3 nucleotides: TGTGCCAGCATGGCACTAGCGGGTAGCCAAGAGACCCAGTACTTC.

The chain couples TRBV30 to TRBJ1-2; D might be TRBD1 (5 bases). Germline V gene sequence: CDR1 GTSNPN, CDR2 SVGIG (reference sequence). This CDR3 comprises 12 residues. The V and J ends lost 4 bases and 4 bases respectively, with 10 bases between them. The CDR3: CAWNRGTYGYTF. The CDR3 DNA reads as TGTGCCTGGAATCGAGGGACCTATGGCTACACCTTC.

The CDR3: CASSLGGIGVYEQYF. CDR3 DNA: TGTGCCAGCAGTTTAGGCGGAATCGGCGTCTACGAGCAGTACTTC. The chain is built from TRBV27 and TRBJ2-7; D remains unclear. V dropped 2 bases and J dropped 3 bases, with 14 bases sitting between them. The CDR3 covers 15 residues. Germline V gene lookup returns CDR1 MNHEY and CDR2 SMNVEV (reference sequence).

The rearrangement joins TRBV14 to TRBJ1-2, with a weak D call TRBD1 (6 bases). The germline V gene has CDR1 SGHDN and CDR2 FVKESK. V gave up 0 bases and J gave up 9 bases, with 14 bases separating them. This CDR3 is 14 amino acids long. CDR3 nucleotides: TGTGCCAGCAGCCAAGATTGGGCAGGGGTTAGCTACACCTTC. This gives the protein CASSQDWAGVSYTF.

This chain connects TRBV5-6 to TRBJ1-1; D remains ambiguous. V lost 4 bases to trimming and J lost 5 bases, with 12 bases between them. This CDR3 region has 13 residues. Germline assignment: CDR1 SGHDT and CDR2 YYEEEE. The CDR3 DNA is TGTGCCAGCAGCAAGGCCCAGGTGACTGAAGCTTTCTTT. It translates to CASSKAQVTEAFF. Looking up the rest from reference TRBV5-6 and TRBJ1-1 gives the full variable domain: DAGVTQSPTHLIKTRGQQVTLRCSPKSGHDTVSWYQQALGQGPQFIFQYYEEEERQRGNFPDRFSGHQFPNYSSELNVNALLLGDSALYLCASSKAQVTEAFFGQGTRLTVV.

The V call is TRBV4-3, the J call TRBJ1-1, with D unresolved. Germline-derived CDR1 and CDR2 are LGHNA and YSLEER. The CDR3 runs to 15 residues. Deletions cut 3 bases from V and 0 bases from J, with 11 bases between. CDR3 region: CASSQLNAVNTEAFF. The CDR3 DNA sequence: TGCGCCAGCAGCCAGTTAAACGCGGTGAACACTGAAGCTTTCTTT.

The V call is TRBV28, the J call TRBJ2-7, with 7 positions matching TRBD1. The germline V gene encodes CDR1 MDHEN and CDR2 SYDVKM. V shed 3 bases and J 1 base; nucleotides not matched to a gene: 6. This CDR3 comprises 15 residues. The CDR3 nucleotides read TGTGCCAGCAGTTTCCGGGGACAGAAATCCTACGAGCAGTACTTC. Amino acids: CASSFRGQKSYEQYF.

The chain couples TRBV28 to TRBJ1-5; 7 bases fit TRBD1. This CDR3 contains 15 residues. CDR1 and CDR2 (germline): MDHEN, SYDVKM. J was trimmed by 6 bases and V by 5 bases; bases with no gene match: 10. CDR3 region: CASSPGQSLAQPQHF. CDR3 DNA: TGTGCCAGCAGTCCGGGACAGTCGTTGGCTCAGCCCCAGCATTTT.

This chain uses TRBV7-8 with TRBJ2-7; perhaps TRBD2 as D (6 bases). Germline CDR1 is SGHVS and CDR2 is FQNEAQ. CDR3 length equals 15 residues. V shed 2 bases and J shed 0 bases, with 11 bases lying between them. The DNA of the CDR3 is TGTGCCAGCAGCTTAAGGGGCGGGGACTCCTACGAGCAGTACTTC. It yields the protein CASSLRGGDSYEQYF.

The chain employs TRBV9 and TRBJ2-1; 10 nucleotides line up with TRBD2. V lost 3 bases, J lost 4 bases, and 4 bases stayed unmatched. The CDR3 sequence is 15 residues long. Germline CDR1 is SGDLS and CDR2 is YYNGEE. The CDR3 DNA sequence: TGTGCCAGCAGCGGAAGCGGGAGGGCTTACAATGAGCAGTTCTTC. This sequence encodes CASSGSGRAYNEQFF.

This clone has just one count. The chain employs TRBV7-9 and TRBJ2-2; weak D call: TRBD2 (5 bases). V was cut by 5 bases and J by 3 bases, with 25 bases left in between. Germline values: CDR1 SEHNR, CDR2 FQNEAQ (reference sequence). The CDR3 contains 19 residues. The CDR3 bases are TGTGCCAGCAGCCTTTCTCCAACCTGGACCTCAGCGGACACCGGGGAGCTGTTTTTT. Amino acids: CASSLSPTWTSADTGELFF.

The chain links TRBV5-4 to TRBJ2-7; TRBD2 agrees at 12 bases. After removal of 1 base from V and 3 bases from J, the junction contained 8 bases not matched to a gene. This CDR3 comprises 17 residues. From germline, CDR1 is SGHNT and CDR2 YYREEE (reference sequence). As DNA, the CDR3 is TGTGCCAGCAGCTTGAGGCTAGCGGGAGGGTCCCTCTACGAGCAGTACTTC. This translates into CASSLRLAGGSLYEQYF.

This chain links TRBV11-3 with TRBJ2-3, with D possibly being TRBD1 (6 bases). V lost 3 bases and J lost 1, with 11 bases in between. CDR1 and CDR2 from the germline V gene are SGHNT and YENEEA. The CDR3 is 15 amino acids. The chain's CDR3 is CASSFVAGGTDTQYF. In nucleotides, the CDR3 is TGTGCCAGCAGCTTTGTGGCAGGGGGCACAGATACGCAGTATTTT.

This chain links TRBV4-3 with TRBJ2-7; weak D call: TRBD1 (6 bases). V dropped 1 base and J dropped 3 bases, with 13 bases sitting between them. Germline values: CDR1 LGHNA, CDR2 YSLEER. This CDR3 has 15 amino acids. The DNA of the CDR3 is TGCGCCAGCAGCCAAGGCCGACAGGCTAACTACGAGCAGTACTTC. This sequence encodes CASSQGRQANYEQYF.

The J gene is TRBJ1-1, the V gene TRBV5-6; D unresolved. This CDR3 has 15 amino acids. V lost 0 bases, J lost 4 bases, and 13 bases lay in between. Germline CDR1 reads SGHDT; CDR2 reads YYEEEE. DNA for the CDR3: TGTGCCAGCAGCTTGGGTTGGGCCAGCGGCACTGAAGCTTTCTTT. It specifies CASSLGWASGTEAFF.